A single sample gave rise to the 18 T cell receptor beta chains below, sequenced in a study of T cell repertoires in cytomegalovirus infection. These receptors are not linked to any known antigen. In TCRdb, the reads were re-called with MiXCR into one record per CDR3 protein. The table includes 250,000 to 400,000 distinct CDR3 sequences, more than 20% detected once. The sequencing used cultured PBMCs, collected from culture after CMV antigen stimulation. Receptors originate from a human donor in good health (CMV status not recorded). Some clones in this sample may be carry-over from other donors' samples.

This clonotype showed up just a few times. The chain is built from TRBV7-6 and TRBJ2-1; perhaps TRBD2 as D (6 bases). V lost 5 bases and J lost 0, with 14 bases in between. CDR3 length: 16 amino acids. CDR1 and CDR2 from the germline V gene are SGHVS and FNYEAQ. The CDR3 region is CASSPSGGTSYNEQFF. The DNA of the CDR3 is TGTGCCAGCAGCCCAAGTGGCGGGACCTCCTACAATGAGCAGTTCTTC.

Note on this clonotype: A much larger clone sits a single nucleotide away, making a read error possible. The rearrangement uses TRBV11-3 and TRBJ2-1; D is uncertain. CDR1 and CDR2 from the germline V gene are SGHNT and YENEEA. The CDR3 runs to 16 residues. CDR3 in DNA: TGTGCCAGCAGCTTATTTCCTAAAGACTCCTACAGTGAGCAGTTCTTC. It codes for CASSLFPKDSYSEQFF.

The V call is TRBV20-1, the J call TRBJ2-2, with no clear D. V lost 5 bases, J lost 0 bases, and 7 bases lay in between. The CDR3 contains 13 residues. Looked up from germline, CDR1 is DFQATT and CDR2 is SNEGSKA (reference sequence). CDR3 region: CSAGTANTGELFF. In DNA, the CDR3 is TGCAGTGCTGGAACTGCGAACACCGGGGAGCTGTTTTTT.

V is TRBV28 and J is TRBJ1-4; 8 bases line up with TRBD1. Germline loops: CDR1 MDHEN, CDR2 SYDVKM. The CDR3 extends over 13 amino acids. V was clipped by 11 bases and J by 3 bases; unmatched bases: 5. This CDR3 reads CAGRTGSNEKLFF. DNA for the CDR3: TGTGCCGGAAGGACAGGGTCTAATGAAAAACTGTTTTTT.

The chain joins TRBV20-1 to TRBJ1-3; TRBD1 matches 8 bases. Germline-derived CDR1 and CDR2 are DFQATT and SNEGSKA (reference sequence). CDR3 length: 13 amino acids. After removal of 5 bases from V and 8 bases from J, the junction contained 8 bases not matched to a gene. CDR3 residues: CSALDRVADTIYF. In DNA form, the CDR3 reads TGCAGTGCTCTGGACAGGGTGGCAGACACCATATATTTT.

There are a few counts of this clonotype. This sequence joins TRBV7-9 and TRBJ1-1; D possibly corresponds to TRBD1 (6 bases). CDR1 is SEHNR, CDR2 FQNEAQ, per germline (reference sequence). Deletions cut 4 bases from V and 2 bases from J, with 14 bases between. The CDR3 runs 15 residues. The CDR3 loop reads CASSSPTGLNTEAFF. CDR3 DNA sequence: TGTGCCAGCAGCTCCCCTACAGGGTTAAACACTGAAGCTTTCTTT.

The gene calls are TRBV7-2 and TRBJ2-2; 11 nucleotides match TRBD2. Germline-derived CDR1 and CDR2 are SGHTA and FQGNSA. V trimming: 6 bases; J trimming: 4 bases; junction bases outside the gene matches: 4. The length of the CDR3 is 15 residues. The DNA for the CDR3 is TGTGCCAGCAGAACTGGGACTAGCGGCACCGGGGAGCTGTTTTTT. Protein product: CASRTGTSGTGELFF.

The table lists this clonotype with a few counts. This sequence joins TRBV19 and TRBJ2-3; 7 bases align to TRBD1. V was clipped by 4 bases and J by 8 bases; unmatched bases: 3. This CDR3 comprises 12 residues. Germline V gene data show CDR1 as LNHDA and CDR2 as SQIVND (reference sequence). In DNA, the CDR3 is TGTGCCAGTAGTAGACAGGGCGGTACGCAGTATTTT. It specifies CASSRQGGTQYF.

This chain joins TRBV24-1 and TRBJ1-2, with unresolved D. Germline CDR1 and CDR2: KGHDR and SFDVKD. The V end lost 4 bases, the J end lost 4 bases, and 9 bases lay between the germline ends. The CDR3 covers 13 residues. The CDR3 nucleotides are TGTGCCACCAGTGACCCGGACCTCTATGGCTACACCTTC. Its protein product is CATSDPDLYGYTF.

Regarding this clonotype: The junction differs from germline at one of its ends, possibly a read error. V usage is TRBV24-1 and J usage is TRBJ1-2; no clear D. In germline, CDR1 is KGHDR, CDR2 SFDVKD. The CDR3 totals 15 residues. The CDR3 coding sequence is TGTGCCGCCAGTGACAATCTTTCTAAGGTCGGTGGCTACACCTTC. Translation gives CAASDNLSKVGGYTF.

The chain combines TRBV6-2 or TRBV6-3 with TRBJ1-5; D is unclear. Trimming stripped 0 bases from V and 7 bases from J, with 16 bases between. Germline V gene data show CDR1 as MNHEY and CDR2 as SVGEGT. The CDR3 has 16 amino acids. CDR3 amino acids: CASSYSPIPVGQPQHF. In nucleotides, the CDR3 is TGTGCCAGCAGTTACTCCCCAATCCCGGTCGGACAGCCCCAGCATTTT.

This clonotype was recorded a few times. The chain couples TRBV7-9 to TRBJ2-1; D possibly corresponds to TRBD2 (6 bases). The V end was cut by 5 bases, the J end by 7 bases, with 21 bases between. In germline, CDR1 is SEHNR, CDR2 FQNEAQ (reference sequence). The CDR3 is 16 residues long. In DNA, the CDR3 is TGTGCCAGCAGCGGCCTGGGGGGACGGGCTGCGAATGAGCAGTTCTTC. Translated, it gives CASSGLGGRAANEQFF.

In its sample, this clonotype is medium-sized (0.01 to 0.1%). This chain uses TRBV7-2 with TRBJ2-3, with unresolved D. The CDR3 contains 15 residues. V shed 5 bases and J shed 3 bases, with 15 bases lying between them. From germline, CDR1 is SGHTA and CDR2 FQGNSA. Here the CDR3 reads CASSGNYLTTDTQYF. The CDR3 DNA is TGTGCCAGCAGCGGAAACTACCTGACTACAGATACGCAGTATTTT.

This clonotype was observed a handful of times. This chain connects TRBV19 to TRBJ2-2; D might be TRBD2 (5 bases). This CDR3 has 16 residues. V was pared by 6 bases and J by 7 bases, with 21 bases between. Germline CDR1 is LNHDA and CDR2 is SQIVND (reference sequence). CDR3 nucleotide sequence: TGTGCCAGTAGAACGCAGAGGGTGGGGTCGTACGGGGAGCTGTTTTTT. Protein product: CASRTQRVGSYGELFF.

The CDR3 protein is CASSQGWDPGTRTQYF. Here the CDR3 DNA reads TGCGCCAGCAGCCAAGGGTGGGACCCTGGAACTAGGACCCAGTACTTC. The gene calls are TRBV4-1 and TRBJ2-5; D may match TRBD1 or TRBD2 (5 bases each). From germline, CDR1 is MGHRA and CDR2 YSYEKL. The CDR3 runs 16 residues. The V gene lost 1 base and the J gene lost 7 bases, with 19 bases spanning the gap.

The CDR3 here is CASSISSSGSFWTVEQYF. CDR3 nucleotides: TGTGCCAGTAGTATCTCGAGTAGCGGGAGTTTCTGGACCGTCGAGCAGTACTTC. V usage is TRBV19 and J usage is TRBJ2-7; 9 nucleotides line up with TRBD2. V gave up 3 bases and J gave up 6 bases; unmatched junction bases: 18. This CDR3 comprises 18 residues. Germline CDR1 reads LNHDA; CDR2 reads SQIVND (reference sequence).

V usage is TRBV7-9 and J usage is TRBJ2-2; TRBD2 matches 7 bases. V lost 1 base and J lost 1; bases outside the gene matches: 3. CDR3 size: 16 residues. In germline, CDR1 is SEHNR, CDR2 FQNEAQ (reference sequence). DNA for the CDR3: TGTGCCAGCAGCTTAGTACCTAGCGGGAACACCGGGGAGCTGTTTTTT. Its protein is CASSLVPSGNTGELFF.

This clonotype occurred many times. CDR3 sequence reads: CASSTQEFFNEQFF. In DNA, the CDR3 is TGTGCCAGCAGTACACAGGAATTTTTCAATGAGCAGTTCTTC. The rearrangement joins TRBV7-9 to TRBJ2-1, with D perhaps matching TRBD1 (5 bases). There are 14 residues in the CDR3. The V gene's germline CDR1 is SEHNR and CDR2 FQNEAQ (reference sequence). V shed 6 bases and J shed 6 bases, with 15 bases lying between them. Supplemented by reference TRBV7-9 and TRBJ2-1, the full variable domain reads DTGVSQNPRHKITKRGQNVTFRCDPISEHNRLYWYRQTLGQGPEFLTYFQNEAQLEKSRLLSDRFSAERPKGSFSTLEIQRTEQGDSAMYLCASSTQEFFNEQFFGPGTRLTVL.